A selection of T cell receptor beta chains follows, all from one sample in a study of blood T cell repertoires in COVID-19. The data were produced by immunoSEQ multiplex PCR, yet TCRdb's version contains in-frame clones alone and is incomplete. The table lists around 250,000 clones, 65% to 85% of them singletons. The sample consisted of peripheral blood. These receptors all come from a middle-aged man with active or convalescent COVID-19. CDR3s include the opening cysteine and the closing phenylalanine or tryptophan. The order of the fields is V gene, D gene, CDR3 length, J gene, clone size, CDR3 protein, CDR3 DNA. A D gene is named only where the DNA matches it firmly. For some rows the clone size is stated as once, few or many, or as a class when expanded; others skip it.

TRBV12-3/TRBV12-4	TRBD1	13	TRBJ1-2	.	CASSPTGIYGYTF	TGTGCCAGCAGTCCGACAGGGATTTATGGCTACACCTTC
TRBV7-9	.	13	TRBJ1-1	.	CASGVQGDTEAFF	TGTGCCAGCGGAGTACAGGGTGACACTGAAGCTTTCTTT
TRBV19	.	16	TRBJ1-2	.	CASDPAGQKLSYGYTF	TGTGCCAGTGACCCCGCGGGCCAAAAGCTTTCCTATGGCTACACCTTC
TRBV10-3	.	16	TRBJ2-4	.	CAISESKGVAKNIQYF	TGTGCCATCAGTGAGTCGAAAGGGGTGGCCAAAAACATTCAGTACTTC
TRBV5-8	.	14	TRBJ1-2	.	CASRIQGRLSGYTF	TGTGCCAGCAGAATACAGGGAAGGTTGTCTGGCTACACCTTC
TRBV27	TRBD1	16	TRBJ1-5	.	CASSLMGQYSNQPQHF	TGTGCCAGCAGTTTAATGGGACAGTATAGCAATCAGCCCCAGCATTTT
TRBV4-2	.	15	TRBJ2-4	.	CASSQLLDGGNIQYF	TGTGCCAGCAGCCAACTCCTAGACGGGGGAAACATTCAGTACTTC
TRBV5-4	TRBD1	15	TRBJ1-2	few	CASSLEGGRNYGYTF	TGTGCCAGCAGCTTGGAAGGGGGCCGCAACTATGGCTACACCTTC
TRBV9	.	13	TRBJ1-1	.	CASSVIEWTEAFF	TGTGCCAGCAGCGTGATAGAATGGACTGAAGCTTTCTTT
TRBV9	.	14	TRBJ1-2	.	CASAPGRVAYGYTF	TGTGCCAGCGCGCCAGGCAGGGTGGCCTATGGCTACACCTTC
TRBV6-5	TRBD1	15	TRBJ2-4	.	CASSLQGAVKNIQYF	TGTGCCAGCAGCTTACAGGGGGCTGTCAAAAACATTCAGTACTTC
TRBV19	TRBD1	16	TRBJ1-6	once	CASSIDLGQGYSPLHF	TGTGCCAGTAGTATAGATCTGGGACAGGGGTATTCACCCCTCCACTTT
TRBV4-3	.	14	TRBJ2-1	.	CASSQSRLDREQFF	TGCGCCAGCAGCCAATCTCGCCTAGACAGGGAGCAGTTCTTC
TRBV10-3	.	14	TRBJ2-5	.	CASTFDRAQETQYF	TGTGCCAGCACATTCGACAGAGCGCAAGAGACCCAGTACTTC
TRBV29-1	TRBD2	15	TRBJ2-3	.	CSVEIAGGQLYTQYF	TGCAGCGTTGAAATAGCGGGGGGCCAATTGTATACGCAGTATTTT
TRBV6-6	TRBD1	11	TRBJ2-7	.	CATQGSYEQYF	TGTGCCACACAGGGGTCCTACGAGCAGTACTTC
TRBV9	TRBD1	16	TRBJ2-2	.	CASSVFGQGSSGELFF	TGTGCCAGCAGCGTATTCGGACAGGGCTCCTCCGGGGAGCTGTTTTTT
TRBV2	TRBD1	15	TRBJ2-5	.	CASSPTRGLGETQYF	TGTGCCAGCAGCCCCACCAGGGGGCTAGGGGAGACCCAGTACTTC
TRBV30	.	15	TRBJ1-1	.	CAWSVLRGRNTEAFF	TGTGCCTGGAGTGTACTTAGGGGGAGGAACACTGAAGCTTTCTTT
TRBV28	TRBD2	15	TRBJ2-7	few	CASSTNPGGRYEQYF	TGTGCCAGCAGCACAAACCCGGGGGGTCGCTACGAGCAGTACTTC
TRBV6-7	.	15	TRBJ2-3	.	CASSSRDTCTDTQYF	TGTGCCAGCAGCTCGAGGGACACTTGCACAGATACGCAGTATTTT
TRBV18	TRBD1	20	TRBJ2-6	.	CASSPTAVAAGGSGANVLTF	TGTGCCAGCTCACCAACTGCCGTCGCGGCAGGGGGTTCTGGGGCCAACGTCCTGACTTTC
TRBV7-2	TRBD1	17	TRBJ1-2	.	CASSSTKRTGHNYGYTF	TGTGCCAGCAGCTCCACAAAAAGGACAGGGCACAACTATGGCTACACCTTC
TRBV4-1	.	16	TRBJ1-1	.	CASSQEKRGVDTEAFF	TGCGCCAGCAGCCAAGAGAAAAGGGGCGTGGACACTGAAGCTTTCTTT
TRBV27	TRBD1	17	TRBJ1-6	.	CASSYPPGQGENSPLHF	TGTGCCAGCAGTTACCCCCCGGGACAGGGGGAAAATTCACCCCTCCACTTT
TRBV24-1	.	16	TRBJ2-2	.	CATSDRSRTNTGELFF	TGTGCCACCAGTGATCGGTCTCGAACGAACACCGGGGAGCTGTTTTTT
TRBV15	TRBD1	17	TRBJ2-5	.	CATSSSSGTGGRETQYF	TGTGCCACCAGCAGTTCCTCCGGGACAGGGGGCCGAGAGACCCAGTACTTC
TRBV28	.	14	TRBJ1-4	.	CASSSPGAGEKLFF	TGTGCCAGCAGTTCCCCAGGGGCGGGTGAAAAACTGTTTTTT
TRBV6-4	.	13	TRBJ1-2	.	CASSQGLNYGYTF	TGTGCCAGCAGCCAGGGGCTAAACTATGGCTACACCTTC
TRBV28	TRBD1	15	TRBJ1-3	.	CASSSTGVEIGTIYF	TGTGCCAGCAGCTCTACAGGGGTGGAAATCGGCACCATATATTTT
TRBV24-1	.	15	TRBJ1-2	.	CATSAGWGQGNGYTF	TGTGCCACCAGTGCCGGGTGGGGCCAGGGAAATGGCTACACCTTC
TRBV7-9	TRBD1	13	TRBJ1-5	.	CASSQPSGTDQHF	TGTGCCAGCAGCCAACCTTCCGGGACAGACCAGCATTTT